The 5 T cell receptor beta chains listed next were all sequenced from one sample in a study of T cell responses to AZD1222 COVID-19 vaccine. Assay: immunoSEQ multiplex PCR; the TCRdb copy retains only in-frame clones and omits some. The sample shows 110,000 or so clones, around 89% of them seen only once. The starting material was peripheral blood, obtained on day 0 of AZD1222 vaccination. These receptors were taken from an adult in good health.

V usage is TRBV11-3 and J usage is TRBJ2-5, with D uncertain. The CDR3 totals 14 residues. Looked up from germline, CDR1 is SGHNT and CDR2 is YENEEA. Trimming took 5 bases from V and 2 from J, leaving 12 bases between them. The CDR3 here is CASSLARDQETQYF. Here the CDR3 DNA reads TGTGCCAGCAGCCTCGCTAGAGATCAAGAGACCCAGTACTTC.

The chain joins TRBV19 to TRBJ2-2; D may correspond to TRBD1 or TRBD2 (5 bases each). The CDR3 is 13 residues long. Germline CDR1 LNHDA, CDR2 SQIVND (reference sequence). V lost 2 bases to trimming and J lost 6 bases, with 7 bases between them. The CDR3 sequence is CASSIRGAGELFF. Written as DNA, the CDR3 is TGTGCCAGTAGTATACGGGGCGCCGGGGAGCTGTTTTTT. The full variable domain, in which reference TRBV19 and TRBJ2-2 provide the parts outside the CDR3, is DGGITQSPKYLFRKEGQNVTLSCEQNLNHDAMYWYRQDPGQGLRLIYYSQIVNDFQKGDIAEGYSVSREKKESFPLTVTSAQKNPTAFYLCASSIRGAGELFFGEGSRLTVL.

In the case of this clone: This sample also contains other DNA sequences that code for the same CDR3. V is TRBV28 and J is TRBJ1-2, with D unresolved. This CDR3 spans 11 amino acids. CDR1 MDHEN and CDR2 SYDVKM come from the germline V gene. With 5 bases removed from V and 3 bases from J, the gap between germline ends came to 4 bases. CDR3 DNA sequence: TGTGCCAGCAGTACAGACTATGGCTACACCTTC. As protein: CASSTDYGYTF.

The chain employs TRBV28 and TRBJ2-5, with 8 bases matching TRBD2. Germline CDR1 reads MDHEN; CDR2 reads SYDVKM. The CDR3 is 14 residues long. V was pared by 6 bases and J by 2 bases, with 5 bases of the junction left unmatched. The DNA for the CDR3 is TGTGCCAGCAGCCAGCGGGGGACTCAAGAGACCCAGTACTTC. Its protein product is CASSQRGTQETQYF.

This clone occurred once. V usage is TRBV10-3 and J usage is TRBJ1-3; D perhaps matches TRBD1 (6 bases). This CDR3 region has 15 residues. The germline CDR1 and CDR2 sequences are ENHRY and SYGVKD. V was trimmed by 0 bases and J by 3 bases, leaving 9 bases between them. CDR3 loop: CAISESSGVGNTIYF. In nucleotides, the CDR3 is TGTGCCATCAGTGAGTCATCAGGGGTTGGAAACACCATATATTTT.